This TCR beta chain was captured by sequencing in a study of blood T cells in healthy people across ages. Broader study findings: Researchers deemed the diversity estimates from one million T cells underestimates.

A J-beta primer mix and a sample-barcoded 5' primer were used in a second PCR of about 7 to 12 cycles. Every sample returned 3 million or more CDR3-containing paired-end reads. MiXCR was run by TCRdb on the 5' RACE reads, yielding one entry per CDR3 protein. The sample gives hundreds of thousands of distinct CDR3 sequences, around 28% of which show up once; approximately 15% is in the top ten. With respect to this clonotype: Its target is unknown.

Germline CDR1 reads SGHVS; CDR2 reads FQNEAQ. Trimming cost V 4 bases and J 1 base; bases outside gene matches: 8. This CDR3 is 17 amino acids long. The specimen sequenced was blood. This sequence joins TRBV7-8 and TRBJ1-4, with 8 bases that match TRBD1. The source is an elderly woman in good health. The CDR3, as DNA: TGTGCCAGCAGCTCCTACCGGACAGGGCAAACTAATGAAAAACTGTTTTTT. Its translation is CASSSYRTGQTNEKLFF. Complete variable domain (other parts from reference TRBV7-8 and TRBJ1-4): GAGVSQSPRYKVAKRGQDVALRCDPISGHVSLFWYQQALGQGPEFLTYFQNEAQLDKSGLPSDRFFAERPEGSVSTLKIQRTQQEDSAVYLCASSSYRTGQTNEKLFFGSGTQLSVL.